This TCR beta chain was recovered during a study of cytomegalovirus exposure and HLA in healthy donors. With 60 Vbeta and 13 Jbeta primers, the PCR was carried out. Only in-frame clones appear in the TCRdb table, and some are missing; sequencing was by immunoSEQ multiplex PCR. The table lists about 300,000 clones, 80% to 90% of them singletons, with roughly 4% in the top ten. V lost 4 bases and J lost 7, with 16 bases in between. This CDR3 is built from 15 residues. CDR1 and CDR2 (germline): KGHSH, LQKENI. For this clone: What it recognizes is unknown.

General study points: Many donors carried some public TCRs, although rarity characterized most TCR sequences. It was reported that the classifier diagnosed cytomegalovirus status with high specificity and sensitivity in both the original and validation cohorts.

The specimen sequenced was PBMCs. The sequence was obtained from a man between 40 and 49 years old in good health and CMV-seropositive. This chain joins TRBV18 and TRBJ1-4; D gene ambiguous. In DNA form, the CDR3 reads TGTGCCAGCTCACGACGAACGGAACGGGGTGAAAAACTGTTTTTT. It codes for CASSRRTERGEKLFF.